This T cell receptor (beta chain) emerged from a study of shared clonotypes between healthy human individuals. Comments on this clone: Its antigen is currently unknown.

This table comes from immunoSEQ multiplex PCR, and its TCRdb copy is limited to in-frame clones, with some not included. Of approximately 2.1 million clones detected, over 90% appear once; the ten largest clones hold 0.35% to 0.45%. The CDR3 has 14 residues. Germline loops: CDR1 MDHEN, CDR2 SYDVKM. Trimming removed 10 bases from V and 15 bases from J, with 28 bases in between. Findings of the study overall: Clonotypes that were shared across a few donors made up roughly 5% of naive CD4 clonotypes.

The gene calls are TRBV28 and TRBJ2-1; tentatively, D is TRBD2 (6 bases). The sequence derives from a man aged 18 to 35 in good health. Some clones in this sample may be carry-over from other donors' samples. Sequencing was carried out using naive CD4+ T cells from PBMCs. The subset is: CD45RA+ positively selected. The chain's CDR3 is CATQAGTVKIQGFF. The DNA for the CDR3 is TGTGCCACCCAAGCCGGGACTGTAAAAATCCAGGGGTTCTTC.